This T cell receptor beta chain was observed in a study of T cells in Graves' hyperthyroidism and ophthalmopathy. Findings and caveats of the study: Clonotypes that were expanded in thyroid above 0.001 mostly appeared in blood too.

Researchers defined stable Graves' hyperthyroidism as no ophthalmopathy progression within 18 months. The hyperthyroidism was newly diagnosed and had lasted under 2 months; the patients were aged 18 to 65. It was uncontrolled infection, other autoimmune disease, pregnancy or lactation that excluded patients. The CDR3 is 16 residues long. Per the germline V gene, CDR1 is SGHRS and CDR2 is YFSETQ. V lost 4 bases and J lost 0, with 14 bases in between. This clonotype has at least ten counts. Its antigen is as yet unknown. The TCR beta CDR3 regions underwent amplification using RNA transcripts as the source. The study used the HTBI primer set for a first-round RT-PCR of the TCR CDR3. TCRdb processed the multiplex PCR reads anew with MiXCR; each CDR3 protein has one entry. The sample lists a few hundred thousand distinct CDR3 sequences; just under 15% were seen once.

This clonotype originated in a woman in her 30s with Graves' hyperthyroidism. The chain carries TRBV5-1 and TRBJ2-1; perhaps TRBD1 as D (5 bases). Sequencing used blood. The CDR3 DNA is TGCGCCAGCAGCGTACAGGCGACGAGCTCCTACAATGAGCAGTTCTTC. This codes for CASSVQATSSYNEQFF.